This T cell receptor (beta chain) was retrieved from a study of CD8 T cells in ankylosing spondylitis. This clonotype was detected ten times or more. The target antigen is unknown. Study results and limitations: Ankylosing spondylitis blood appeared to carry a characteristic TCR beta motif of fewer than 10 highly homologous variants. Clones tied to disease were said to be significantly enriched in matched ankylosing spondylitis synovial fluid.

Per the germline V gene, CDR1 is SGHTA and CDR2 is FQGNSA. CDR3 length equals 11 residues. With 1 base removed from V and 10 bases from J, the gap between germline ends came to 5 bases. For TCR beta, libraries came from quantitative 5'-RACE with molecular barcodes. From the 5' RACE reads, TCRdb called clonotypes with MiXCR, one entry per CDR3 protein. Among some 240,000 distinct CDR3 sequences listed, around 7.8% were seen once. This chain connects TRBV7-2 to TRBJ2-1; D uncertain. The sequence derives from a male donor with ankylosing spondylitis or in good health (not recorded which). Sequencing was performed on blood, either unsorted or a sorted T cell fraction (not recorded which). The chain's CDR3 is CASSLGREQFF. The CDR3 DNA sequence: TGTGCCAGCAGCTTAGGACGAGAGCAGTTCTTC.